These 19 T cell receptor beta chains were all obtained from the same sample, sequenced in a study of cytomegalovirus exposure and HLA in healthy donors. Researchers ran the PCR with 60 Vbeta and 13 Jbeta primers. Produced via immunoSEQ multiplex PCR; TCRdb's table is partial and in-frame only. The repertoire holds about 160,000 clones, with 65% to 85% as singletons. Sequencing was carried out using PBMCs. These TCRs come from a boy aged 2 to 10 in good health and CMV-seronegative.

This clone was counted once. The rearrangement uses TRBV11-2 and TRBJ2-1, with 8 bases that match TRBD2. The CDR3 is 16 amino acids. V dropped 5 bases and J dropped 7; count of bases not matched to a gene: 13. From germline, CDR1 is SGHAT and CDR2 FQNNGV. The CDR3, as DNA: TGTGCCAGCAGCCGGTCGGCGGGGGGTTGGGAAAATGAGCAGTTCTTC. It encodes CASSRSAGGWENEQFF. Supplemented by reference TRBV11-2 and TRBJ2-1, the full variable domain reads EAGVAQSPRYKIIEKRQSVAFWCNPISGHATLYWYQQILGQGPKLLIQFQNNGVVDDSQLPKDRFSAERLKGVDSTLKIQPAKLEDSAVYLCASSRSAGGWENEQFFGPGTRLTVL.

V is TRBV27 and J is TRBJ1-2; D might be TRBD1 (6 bases). Germline V lookup: CDR1 MNHEY, CDR2 SMNVEV (reference sequence). The CDR3 has 14 amino acids. Trimming took 5 bases from V and 1 from J, leaving 11 bases between them. The CDR3 coding sequence is TGTGCCAGCAGTGGATCGGACAGTAACTATGGCTACACCTTC. Translated, it gives CASSGSDSNYGYTF.

The chain carries TRBV7-2 and TRBJ1-4, with D perhaps TRBD1 (5 bases). This CDR3 spans 14 amino acids. The germline V and J ends were trimmed by 5 bases and 0 bases, with 7 bases remaining between them. Per the germline V gene, CDR1 is SGHTA and CDR2 is FQGNSA. The CDR3 sequence is CASSRQTTNEKLFF. As DNA, the CDR3 is TGTGCCAGCAGCCGACAGACAACTAATGAAAAACTGTTTTTT.

The rearrangement joins TRBV10-3 to TRBJ2-6, with TRBD1 matching 7 bases. Per germline, CDR1 ENHRY and CDR2 SYGVKD. V gave up 10 bases and J gave up 0 bases; unmatched junction bases: 9. This CDR3 is built from 16 residues. The CDR3 spells CATGQVFASGANVLTF. CDR3 sequence (DNA): TGTGCCACCGGACAGGTCTTCGCCTCTGGGGCCAACGTCCTGACTTTC.

This rearrangement joins TRBV29-1 to TRBJ1-1, with 8 bases that match TRBD1. Per the germline V gene, CDR1 is SQVTM and CDR2 is ANQGSEA. V dropped 1 base and J dropped 5; count of bases not matched to a gene: 6. There are 14 residues in the CDR3. The CDR3 DNA is TGCAGCGTTGAAGGAAGGACAGGGAGGACTGAAGCTTTCTTT. Encoded protein: CSVEGRTGRTEAFF.

CDR3 residues: CASSIPGGGSSYNEQFF. CDR3 DNA sequence: TGTGCCAGTAGTATACCTGGCGGCGGGAGTTCCTACAATGAGCAGTTCTTC. The V call is TRBV19, the J call TRBJ2-1; 7 nucleotides match TRBD2. The CDR3 runs to 17 residues. Looked up from germline, CDR1 is LNHDA and CDR2 is SQIVND (reference sequence). With 2 bases clipped from V and 1 base from J, the junction kept 8 bases outside the gene matches.

This clone was observed a few times. J is TRBJ2-7 and V is TRBV2; D gene uncertain. CDR1 is SNHLY, CDR2 FYNNEI, per germline. CDR3 size: 13 residues. With 9 bases removed from V and 2 bases from J, the gap between germline ends came to 14 bases. Here the CDR3 DNA reads TGTGCCAGTTCACACATCGAGGCCTACGAGCAGTACTTC. Protein: CASSHIEAYEQYF.

J is TRBJ1-2 and V is TRBV28, with unresolved D. The CDR3 contains 13 residues. Deletions cut 11 bases from V and 2 bases from J, with 15 bases between. In germline, CDR1 is MDHEN, CDR2 SYDVKM. CDR3 bases: TGTGCCGGGAGTCCGGCTACAAACTATGGCTACACCTTC. This encodes CAGSPATNYGYTF.

The chain is built from TRBV28 and TRBJ2-1, with D possibly TRBD2 on 6 matching bases. The V gene's germline CDR1 is MDHEN and CDR2 SYDVKM. CDR3 length equals 15 residues. The germline V and J ends were trimmed by 6 bases and 8 bases, with 20 bases remaining between them. The CDR3 region is CASREGRVGGHEQFF. DNA for the CDR3: TGTGCCAGCAGGGAGGGACGGGTTGGGGGTCATGAGCAGTTCTTC.

This chain's CDR3 is CASTFGGNYGYTF. CDR3 DNA: TGTGCCAGCACATTCGGGGGTAACTATGGCTACACCTTC. The genes are TRBV6-1 and TRBJ1-2; tentatively, D is TRBD1 (5 bases). V lost 7 bases, J lost 1 base, and 10 bases lay in between. CDR3 length: 13 amino acids. Germline V gene lookup returns CDR1 MNHNS and CDR2 SASEGT.

The V and J genes are TRBV29-1 and TRBJ2-1, with TRBD2 matching 7 bases. Germline CDR1 reads SQVTM; CDR2 reads ANQGSEA. V dropped 4 bases and J dropped 0; count of bases not matched to a gene: 6. This CDR3 comprises 15 residues. The CDR3 sequence: CSVASGVSSYNEQFF. In DNA form, the CDR3 reads TGCAGCGTTGCAAGCGGGGTTAGCTCCTACAATGAGCAGTTCTTC.

The J gene is TRBJ2-5, the V gene TRBV29-1, with D possibly TRBD2 on 5 matching bases. Trimming shortened V by 2 bases and J by 5 bases, and 9 bases separated the two germline ends. Germline CDR1 reads SQVTM; CDR2 reads ANQGSEA. The CDR3 contains 12 residues. Written as DNA, the CDR3 is TGCAGCGTTGAAATAGCGACGGAGACCCAGTACTTC. Translation gives CSVEIATETQYF. The full variable domain, with the rest looked up from reference TRBV29-1 and TRBJ2-5, is SAVISQKPSRDICQRGTSLTIQCQVDSQVTMMFWYRQQPGQSLTLIATANQGSEATYESGFVIDKFPISRPNLTFSTLTVSNMSPEDSSIYLCSVEIATETQYFGPGTRLLVL.

This chain links TRBV30 with TRBJ2-3; 10 bases agree with TRBD2. CDR1 is GTSNPN and CDR2 is SVGIG in the germline V gene (reference sequence). There are 18 residues in the CDR3. With V trimmed by 0 bases and J by 5 bases, 14 bases remained unmatched. Here the CDR3 reads CAWSVRLAGAREEDTQYF. CDR3 nucleotide sequence: TGTGCCTGGAGTGTACGGCTAGCGGGGGCCCGTGAGGAAGATACGCAGTATTTT. Complete variable domain (other parts from reference TRBV30 and TRBJ2-3): SQTIHQWPATLVQPVGSPLSLECTVEGTSNPNLYWYRQAAGRGLQLLFYSVGIGQISSEVPQNLSASRPQDRQFILSSKKLLLSDSGFYLCAWSVRLAGAREEDTQYFGPGTRLTVL.

The chain links TRBV30 to TRBJ2-7, with 11 bases aligning to TRBD2. The J call may be mistaken, given a closer DNA end match to TRBJ2-5. The CDR3 runs 15 residues. Germline values: CDR1 GTSNPN, CDR2 SVGIG (reference sequence). The CDR3 DNA follows: TGTGCCTGTACGAAAGTAACTAGCGGGAGAGAGACCCAGTACTTC. Encoded protein: CACTKVTSGRETQYF.

V gene TRBV10-3 combines with J gene TRBJ2-5; D may be TRBD2 (6 bases). V lost 2 bases and J 4 bases, leaving 14 bases between the germline ends. Germline values: CDR1 ENHRY, CDR2 SYGVKD. The length of the CDR3 is 15 residues. The CDR3 is CAISEIGGEAETQYF. The CDR3 region has the DNA TGTGCCATCAGTGAGATCGGCGGGGAGGCAGAGACCCAGTACTTC.

This chain uses TRBV30 with TRBJ2-7; TRBD2 aligns across 8 bases. The CDR3 length is 14 residues. CDR1 is GTSNPN, CDR2 SVGIG, per germline (reference sequence). The V gene end was trimmed by 0 bases and the J gene end by 6 bases; junction bases not matched to a gene: 7. This CDR3 is CAWSVGLALGEQYF. DNA of the CDR3: TGTGCCTGGAGTGTAGGACTAGCTCTGGGCGAGCAGTACTTC.

The V gene is TRBV30, the J gene TRBJ2-1; TRBD2 matches at 14 bases. Per germline, CDR1 GTSNPN and CDR2 SVGIG (reference sequence). The CDR3 contains 16 residues. With 4 bases clipped from V and 5 bases from J, the junction kept 7 bases outside the gene matches. The CDR3 sequence: CAWTHRLAGGDNEQFF. The DNA for the CDR3 is TGTGCCTGGACGCACCGACTAGCGGGAGGGGACAATGAGCAGTTCTTC.

This clone has more than one count but fewer than ten. The chain uses TRBV5-6 and TRBJ1-1; possibly TRBD1 for D (5 bases). Trimming took off 4 bases at V and 3 bases at J, with 16 bases between the two ends. In germline, CDR1 is SGHDT, CDR2 YYEEEE. The CDR3 covers 15 residues. The CDR3 bases are TGTGCCAGCAGCGCGGGGGGAGGAAGTTACACTGAAGCTTTCTTT. Its translation is CASSAGGGSYTEAFF.

In regard to this clone: The sample holds other DNA sequences that translate to the same CDR3. The chain joins TRBV6-5 to TRBJ1-3; TRBD1 is a possible D gene (5 bases). Germline CDR1 reads MNHEY; CDR2 reads SVGAGI. V was pared by 4 bases and J by 1 base, with 5 bases between. This CDR3 spans 13 amino acids. The CDR3 nucleotides read TGTGCCAGCAGTTCAGGGTCTGGAAACACCATATATTTT. It yields the protein CASSSGSGNTIYF.